The entry below gives a single T cell receptor (beta chain) sequence along with its context. What it recognizes is unknown. These data are taken from a study of vaccination and CD4 T cells after COVID-19. The sample's treatment: roughly 11-day PBMC culture with coronavirus spike peptide pools or control peptides (ViraFEST assay). Sequencing of cultured CD4+ T cell DNA used the Oncomine TCR Beta short-read assay. Once CD4+ T cells had been cultured, genomic DNA was extracted from them. TCRdb reanalysed the PCR reads using MiXCR and keeps one entry per CDR3 protein. The sample consists of some 18,000 distinct CDR3 sequences, 40% to 50% of them appearing once. The germline V gene has CDR1 DFQATT and CDR2 SNEGSKA (reference sequence). This CDR3 has 15 residues. V gave up 5 bases and J gave up 8 bases; unmatched junction bases: 10.

This chain links TRBV20-1 with TRBJ2-4, with TRBD2 identical over 12 bases. Sequencing used CD4+ T cells from blood, cultured in vitro, obtained after SARS-CoV-2 vaccination. This TCR was sampled from a human donor who had recovered from COVID-19. This CDR3 is CSAAPPSGGADIQYF. CDR3 coding DNA: TGCAGTGCTGCGCCGCCTAGCGGGGGGGCTGACATTCAGTACTTC.